The entry below describes one T cell receptor beta chain. It has no known antigen specificity. Base-call qualities are not available, and no considerably larger clone is one nucleotide away. This sample is part of a study of cytomegalovirus exposure and HLA in healthy donors (dated by TCRdb to between 2016 and 2019). Describing the broader study: According to an earlier analysis of a few hundred of the donors, 150 million to 200 million T cells yielded approximately 120 million unique TCR beta sequences and 276 Gb of sequence data. An early release that covered 500 to 800 HLA-typed donors contained about 300 gigabases of sequencing data and tens of millions of unique TCR sequences. HLA typing included class I and class II loci at four-digit resolution. Of the roughly 400 genotyped donors, approximately 80% fell in the genetic ancestry cluster associated with self-reported Caucasian donors. A later analysis re-examined previously published TCR beta repertoires from 500 to 700 donors and added high-resolution HLA genotyping to investigate patterns of TCR occurrence. All discovery cohort repertoires had been generated on a single sequencing platform. Besides the first cohort of 666 subjects, a separate validation cohort made up of some 110 different subjects was used. Among roughly 400 genotyped donors of the cohort, an average of roughly 230,000 unique TCR beta nucleotide sequences was sequenced per donor, of which roughly 17% were non-productive. The T cell repertoires of some 670 subjects were profiled by immunosequencing and related to cytomegalovirus serostatus. The later analysis used no new phenotypic data to find candidate immune exposures, relying instead on TCR beta sequences and their occurrence across donors. The aim of the study was to test whether cataloging public T cell receptors could identify signatures of past pathogen exposure. The number of donors typed differed by locus, with roughly 629-640 for A, B, C, DRB1 and DQB1, approximately 500 for DQA1, 606 for DPA1, and 450 to 480 for DPB1. The study combined high-throughput TCR immunosequencing, statistical association of individual TCRs with disease status, and machine learning to predict cytomegalovirus infection status. In a later genetic analysis, genome-wide SNP genotypes for about 55% of the 666 donors were used, and that subset was treated as a discovery cohort. An earlier analysis of 587 of the donors used high-throughput TCR beta sequencing to judge whether each TCR beta V gene segment behaved as functional or pseudogenic. Donor age, sex, ethnicity and CMV serostatus were compiled together with the repertoire data. About five DR-DQ haplotypes were handled as single units for association and clustering, since linkage in the cohort was strong.

The cohort consisted of hundreds of healthy bone marrow donors. At the time of sampling, every cohort member was nominally healthy, though immune exposures that went unrecorded were likely present. The donor tested CMV seropositive and was one of the 289 seropositive cohort members. Each donor provided a peripheral blood sample, and peripheral blood mononuclear cells were used for TCR beta sequencing. Genomic DNA was extracted from the blood cell samples with the Qiagen DNeasy Blood Extraction Kit. The library came from the immunoSEQ multiplex PCR assay. For the multiplex PCR, a mixture combining 60 forward primers for TCR Vbeta segments and 13 reverse primers for TCR Jbeta segments was used. The CDR3 region of rearranged TCR beta genes was amplified from genomic DNA with a multiplex PCR assay. The Illumina HiSeq System was used to sequence the amplified TCR beta libraries as 87-base-pair reads. On the study's bioinformatics: A later analysis tallied 75 million to 95 million unique TCR beta chains across the 700 or so repertoires, and about 12 million of those chains were shared by two or more donors. Raw reads were error-corrected and collapsed into unique sequences by a nearest-neighbor algorithm in which closely related sequences were merged to remove PCR and sequencing errors. CDR3 sequences were aligned to IMGT reference sequences to assign V, D and J gene segments. For a sequence to be retained, a match of at least six nucleotides was required to both a V gene segment and a J gene segment. Rearrangements were called productive when the CDR3 lacked stop codons and stayed in frame with V and J; all others were non-productive. CDR3 was defined by IMGT convention, running from the second conserved V-encoded cysteine to the conserved J-encoded phenylalanine. The earlier analysis of 550 to 650 of the donors excluded any sequence lacking an unambiguous match to a single V gene segment. In an earlier analysis of approximately 590 of the donors, V segments were called functional above 56.7% productive rearrangements and were called segregating when the between-donor standard deviation exceeded 5%. To diagnose cytomegalovirus status from the catalog of TCR beta chain sequences, a statistical classification framework was built. In a later analysis, V and J genes were assigned by comparing TCR nucleotide sequences against IMGT/GENE-DB human TR gene sequences. The TCRdist pipeline was used in a later analysis to assign CDR3 sequences and most-parsimonious VDJ recombination scenarios. A later analysis defined each TCR beta chain by its CDR3 amino acid sequence plus V-gene family, and excluded reads lacking a unique V-gene family. As a way to deal with suspected cross-contamination and a sequencing artifact, a later analysis dropped nearly 600 nucleotide sequences that were highly shared and had low generation probability. A later analysis calculated a clonal expansion index for each public chain from normalized within-repertoire ranks of inferred template counts. In a later analysis, generation probabilities were computed using a VDJ recombination model fitted to out-of-frame rearrangements, and the results were checked against IGoR. In a later analysis, TCR-TCR, TCR-HLA and TCR-CMV co-occurrence was scored with hypergeometric tests, and a repertoire-size bias correction was applied to TCR pairs. To estimate false discovery rates, a later analysis permuted the HLA or CMV assignments 20 times. In a later analysis, co-occurring TCRs were grouped using DBSCAN, and TCRdist sequence similarity was added for clustering within HLA-allele-positive subsets. Co-occurrence clustering excluded repertoires with fewer than 30,000 or more than 120,000 public chains, plus five with anomalous nucleotide sharing. TCRdb re-hosts the immuneACCESS table, in-frame sequences only. Its copies lack some clones; in the studies checked, an unresolved V gene accounts for under half of them, and the cause for the rest is not known. The V and J calls and clone size come from that table; D and trimming were worked out from the DNA. This sample has over 100,000 clones in its table, and about 70% of those were observed once. The ten largest clones take up 4.8% of the sample.

From its cysteine to its phenylalanine, the CDR3 spans 14 amino acids. CDR3 DNA is the only sequence kept; it has 42 bases, read in frame from the first base. Sequences KGHSH (CDR1) and LQKENI (CDR2) are obtained from the germline V gene. V is reduced by 3 bases and J by 2 bases, leaving a spacing of 10 bases between them. Summary of the overall study and its limitations: According to a later genetic analysis, donors in an Asian-associated ancestry cluster had fewer N-insertions in productive TCRs than the approximately 670-donor mean. Because some donors lacked HLA typing at each locus, the association tests relied only on the typed subset. Most TCR sequences were observed very rarely across donors, whereas some public TCRs were present in many individuals. When HLA alleles, especially DR and DQ, strongly co-occurred, attributing TCR associations to individual alleles was difficult. V-gene and J-gene trimming of TCR beta chains was associated with a missense DCLRE1C variant in a later genetic analysis, and the association was replicated in an independent cohort. Correlated functional status among segregating V segments might be attributable to linkage disequilibrium, but an unknown experimental factor could not be ruled out. According to the authors, the approach could potentially be generalized to other disease states and immunological phenotypes. A later analysis found that HLA-associated TCR beta chains were more clonally expanded and had lower generation probabilities than equally common non-associated chains. A cluster of highly shared sequence variants was judged likely to be a technical artifact of the sequencing pipeline. Sequencing depth was assumed to be roughly uniform across donors in the presence/absence analyses, though that assumption may not hold. Because counts were too low, more than 15 rarely observed V segments, including chromosome 9 orphons, were excluded from the earlier analysis of 500 to 700 of the donors. According to a later analysis, parvovirus B19, influenza, CMV and Epstein-Barr virus appeared linked to several top co-occurrence clusters. Most CMV-associated TCR beta chains appeared to be HLA-restricted in a later analysis, and the HLA associations seemed to be driven largely by CMV exposure. The classifier was reported to diagnose cytomegalovirus status with high specificity and sensitivity in both the original and validation cohorts. Because the 87-base-pair reads could not distinguish some IMGT-functional V segments, including TRBV6-2 and TRBV6-3, those segments were excluded. The study gave a list of around 170 TCR beta chains associated with cytomegalovirus. In this cohort, only TCR beta chains were sequenced, and detectable features were limited by the absence of alpha or paired-chain data. At a false discovery rate of 0.05, a later analysis linked around 15,000 TCR beta sequences to specific HLA alleles. In a later analysis, the rate of TCR association differed among HLA loci, with DRB1 alleles having the most associated TCRs and HLA-C alleles having the fewest. A further reported finding was that TCR beta sequences accurately predicted the HLA-A and HLA-B alleles for most subjects in the first cohort. In an earlier analysis of fewer than 750 of the donors, most TCR beta V segments were observed in productive rearrangements about 90% or about 30% of the time, broadly matching IMGT annotations. CMV serostatus was the only immune exposure information available for the cohort. A few of the identified cytomegalovirus-associated TCR beta chains were confirmed in vitro to be specific for cytomegalovirus antigens.

What was sequenced was PBMCs. The chain was built from TRBV18 and TRBJ2-5; perhaps TRBD2 is the D gene, with 5 bases matching. This TCR was recovered from a man younger than 45 in good health and CMV-seropositive. The CDR3 is CASSPEGRQETQYF. The nucleotide sequence is given as TGTGCCAGCTCACCCGAGGGCAGGCAAGAGACCCAGTACTTC.